The clone carrying this T cell receptor (beta chain) appeared a few times. The record originates from a study of graft-versus-host responses after intestinal transplantation. About the research overall: Anti-thymocyte globulin induction, then tacrolimus and steroids for around 3 years, went to all recipients.

Germline assignment: CDR1 LGHNA and CDR2 YSLEER. The V gene end was trimmed by 0 bases and the J gene end by 3 bases; junction bases not matched to a gene: 4. This CDR3 is 16 amino acids long. Investigators plated around 200,000 CFSE-labeled responder cells together with around 200,000 irradiated stimulator cells labeled with violet dye. Sorting of proliferating CFSE-low CD3+CD4+ and CD3+CD8+ responders took place after the reaction. Measured with immunoSEQ multiplex PCR; TCRdb has only the in-frame clones, and not every one. The sample shows about 12,000 clones, just under 35% of them seen only once.

The chain links TRBV4-3 to TRBJ2-5; the match to TRBD1 covers 10 bases. The clonotype was recovered from a human patient who received an intestinal transplant. The source was alloreactive CD8+ T cells from a mixed lymphocyte reaction culture, collected before intestinal transplant. Subset indicated: CFSE-low proliferating T cells sorted from roughly six-day pre-transplant mixed lymphocyte reaction (GvH or HvG direction). In DNA form, the CDR3 reads TGCGCCAGCAGCCAAGATAGGACAGGGGGGGAAGAGACCCAGTACTTC. Translated, it gives CASSQDRTGGEETQYF.